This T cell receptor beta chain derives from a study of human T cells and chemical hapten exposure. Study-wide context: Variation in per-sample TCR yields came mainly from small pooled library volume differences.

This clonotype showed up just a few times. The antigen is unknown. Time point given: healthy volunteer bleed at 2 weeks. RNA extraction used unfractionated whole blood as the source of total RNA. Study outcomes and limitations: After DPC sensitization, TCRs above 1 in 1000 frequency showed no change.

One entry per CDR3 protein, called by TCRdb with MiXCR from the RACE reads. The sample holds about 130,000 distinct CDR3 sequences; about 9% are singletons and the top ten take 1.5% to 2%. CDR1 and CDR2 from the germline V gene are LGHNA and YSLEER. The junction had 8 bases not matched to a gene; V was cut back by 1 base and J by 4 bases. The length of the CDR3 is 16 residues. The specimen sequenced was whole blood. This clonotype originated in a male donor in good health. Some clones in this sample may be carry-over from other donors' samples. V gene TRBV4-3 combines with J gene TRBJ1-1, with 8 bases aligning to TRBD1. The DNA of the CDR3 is TGCGCCAGCAGCCAAGGGGTCAGGGGGCAAGGCACTGAAGCTTTCTTT. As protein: CASSQGVRGQGTEAFF.